One and the same sample provided the 4 T cell receptor beta chains below, sequenced in a study of cytomegalovirus exposure and HLA in healthy donors. Primers: 60 Vbeta forward and 13 Jbeta reverse. Here immunoSEQ multiplex PCR was the method, and the copy in TCRdb shows in-frame clones only, minus some. The table records around 200,000 clones, 60% to 85% of them present only once. Material for sequencing was PBMCs. The receptors were gathered from a woman between 18 and 30 years old in good health and CMV-seronegative.

CDR3 loop: CASSFRALLTGSPGYTF. CDR3 bases: TGTGCCAGCAGCTTCCGGGCCCTCCTAACCGGGAGCCCTGGCTACACCTTC. V gene TRBV13 combines with J gene TRBJ1-2; D is uncertain. Trimming took 3 bases from V and 7 from J, leaving 24 bases between them. Germline V gene data show CDR1 as PRHDT and CDR2 as FYEKMQ (reference sequence). The CDR3 is 17 amino acids. Supplemented by reference TRBV13 and TRBJ1-2, the full variable domain reads AAGVIQSPRHLIKEKRETATLKCYPIPRHDTVYWYQQGPGQDPQFLISFYEKMQSDKGSIPDRFSAQQFSDYHSELNMSSLELGDSALYFCASSFRALLTGSPGYTFGSGTRLTVV.

This clone was seen just once. The chain recombines TRBV7-8 with TRBJ1-4, with 10 bases fitting TRBD1. The germline V gene encodes CDR1 SGHVS and CDR2 FQNEAQ. The trim removed 4 bases at V and 8 bases at J, leaving 10 bases unmatched. The CDR3 is 16 residues long. For the CDR3, the DNA is TGTGCCAGCAGCTGGTCCGGGACAGGGGAAAGAGAAAAACTGTTTTTT. Its protein product is CASSWSGTGEREKLFF.

V gene TRBV29-1 combines with J gene TRBJ1-3; D call uncertain. The CDR3 runs 14 residues. CDR1 SQVTM and CDR2 ANQGSEA come from the germline V gene. Between the trimmed V and J ends, which lost 4 bases and 0 bases, there was a span of 10 bases. The CDR3: CSVASGSSGNTIYF. For the CDR3, the DNA is TGCAGCGTTGCGTCTGGGAGCTCTGGAAACACCATATATTTT.

The sample holds a few counts of this clone. This sample also contains other DNA sequences that code for the same CDR3. The chain recombines TRBV13 with TRBJ2-5, with 7 nucleotides matching TRBD1. V lost 5 bases and J lost 5; bases outside the gene matches: 11. Germline V gene lookup returns CDR1 PRHDT and CDR2 FYEKMQ (reference sequence). CDR3 length equals 15 residues. The CDR3 nucleotides are TGTGCCAGCAGCCACCGACAGGGACAATATGAGACCCAGTACTTC. Protein product: CASSHRQGQYETQYF. Based on the CDR3 plus reference TRBV13 and TRBJ2-5, the full variable domain is AAGVIQSPRHLIKEKRETATLKCYPIPRHDTVYWYQQGPGQDPQFLISFYEKMQSDKGSIPDRFSAQQFSDYHSELNMSSLELGDSALYFCASSHRQGQYETQYFGPGTRLLVL.